This is a list of T cell receptor beta chains from one sample in a study of shared clonotypes between healthy human individuals. Measured with immunoSEQ multiplex PCR; TCRdb has only the in-frame clones, and not every one. The table lists 550,000 to 850,000 clones, around two thirds of them singletons. Material for sequencing was memory CD4+ T cells sorted from blood. Source of these receptors: a woman between 25 and 40 years old in good health. Each CDR3 is given with its conserved first and last residue. The D gene is left open where the match is weak. Size tells how often a clone was seen (once, few, many) or the class of an expanded clone, and some rows leave it out.

TGTGCCAGCAGACCTTTGGCTGGTGAGCAGTTCTTC CASRPLAGEQFF TRBV7-2 - - TRBJ2-1
TGTGCCAGCAGTGATAACAGGGCCGGTCAGCCCCAGCATTTT CASSDNRAGQPQHF TRBV6-1 - few TRBJ1-5
TGTGCCAGCAGCCAAGGGGACAGCCCAGATACGCAGTATTTT CASSQGDSPDTQYF TRBV7-9 TRBD1 - TRBJ2-3
TGTGCCACCGGGGGGGGCAGGGAAAAACTGTTTTTT CATGGGREKLFF TRBV28 - - TRBJ1-4
TGTGCCAGTAGGTACAGGGGGAGCACAGATACGCAGTATTTT CASRYRGSTDTQYF TRBV19 TRBD1 - TRBJ2-3
TGCGCCAGCAGTGAGGCGGTGGGCACTGAAGCTTTCTTT CASSEAVGTEAFF TRBV10-2 - - TRBJ1-1
TGCGCCAGCAGCCAACTTCCGTCCGGTAGAATTCGCACAGATACGCAGTATTTT CASSQLPSGRIRTDTQYF TRBV4-1 - - TRBJ2-3
TGTGCCAGCAGTGAACCTACCAAGGAGCTGACCTCCTACGAGCAGTACTTC CASSEPTKELTSYEQYF TRBV25-1 - - TRBJ2-7
TGCGCCAGCAGCTTGGGAGATGGAGAGACCCAGTACTTC CASSLGDGETQYF TRBV5-1 - - TRBJ2-5
TGCGCCAGCAGCCAAGAAAAGGCGGGAGGCCCTGAGCAGTTCTTC CASSQEKAGGPEQFF TRBV4-1 TRBD2 - TRBJ2-1
TGTGCCAGCTCACACTCGACTAGCGGGGCCAACACCGGGGAGCTGTTTTTT CASSHSTSGANTGELFF TRBV18 TRBD2 - TRBJ2-2